The clone carrying this T cell receptor (beta chain) showed up just a few times. As yet, its antigen is unknown. This record comes from a study of cytomegalovirus exposure and HLA in healthy donors. Study-wide background: Earlier, 95 million to 130 million unique TCR beta sequences were recovered from around 190 million T cells by an analysis. Around 79 million unique TCRs, all from HLA-typed donors, were included in an early release of the data. Study-level results: Cytomegalovirus status was reportedly diagnosed by the classifier with high sensitivity and specificity.

The CDR3 totals 14 residues. V was shortened by 0 bases and J by 6 bases, with 13 bases between the two germline ends. CDR1 is SGHRS, CDR2 YFSETQ, per germline. The PCR made use of 60 Vbeta and 13 Jbeta primers. Sequencing was performed with immunoSEQ multiplex PCR; in TCRdb, only in-frame clones are kept and a portion is missing. The data contain about 270,000 clones, 65% to 85% of them singletons. Sequenced: PBMCs. The TCR comes from a female donor in good health and CMV-seronegative. The J gene is TRBJ2-7, the V gene TRBV5-1; TRBD2 is a possible D gene (5 bases). For the CDR3, the DNA is TGCGCCAGCAGCTTGGACTTTGTTGCGGGCGAGCAGTACTTC. This gives the protein CASSLDFVAGEQYF.